The TCR beta chain under discussion was sequenced for a study of blood T cell repertoires in COVID-19. The CDR3 consists of 16 residues. V lost 5 bases to trimming and J lost 7 bases; unmatched junction nucleotides: 14. CDR1 LNHDA and CDR2 SQIVND come from the germline V gene (reference sequence). Sequencing used immunoSEQ multiplex PCR; TCRdb keeps in-frame clones, though not all of them. This sample carries 25,000 to 30,000 clones, 70% to 90% of them seen once, and the ten largest clones take approximately 2.6%. This TCR came from a human donor in a cohort sampled during active COVID-19. The sample taken for sequencing was peripheral blood. The J gene is TRBJ2-3, the V gene TRBV19; 8 nucleotides match TRBD2. CDR3 protein: CASSAETSGSTHTQYF. CDR3 nucleotide sequence: TGTGCCAGTAGTGCCGAAACTAGCGGAAGCACGCATACGCAGTATTTT.